A selection of T cell receptor beta chains follows, all from one sample in a study of cytomegalovirus exposure and HLA in healthy donors. Repertoires were generated with immunoSEQ multiplex PCR, while TCRdb's copy carries only in-frame clones and drops some. This sample carries some 160,000 clones, 60% to 80% of them seen once, and the ten largest clones take approximately 1.5%. Sequencing was done on a sample of PBMCs. These TCRs come from a woman aged 25 to 39 in good health and CMV-seronegative. CDR3s include the opening cysteine and the closing phenylalanine or tryptophan. D genes are given only for firm matches. Size is omitted from some rows. Given values are once, few, many or a class for expanded clones.

size,J,V,D,DNA,CDR3
.,TRBJ1-4,TRBV21-1,.,TGTGCCAGCAGCAAACGCCGAGGTTCGGGGGTGAATGAAAAACTGTTTTTT,CASSKRRGSGVNEKLFF
.,TRBJ1-5,TRBV7-9,.,TGTGCCAGCAGCCACGGGGGTAGCAATCAGCCCCAGCATTTT,CASSHGGSNQPQHF
.,TRBJ2-3,TRBV15,TRBD2,TGTGCCACCAGCAGAGATATAAATGGACTAGCGGGGAGGGATACGCAGTATTTT,CATSRDINGLAGRDTQYF
.,TRBJ1-1,TRBV6-5,.,TGTGCCAGCCGGTCGAACACTGAAGCTTTCTTT,CASRSNTEAFF
.,TRBJ1-5,TRBV19,.,TGTGCCAGTAGTATCCGGGTGAGGGGCAATCAGCCCCAGCATTTT,CASSIRVRGNQPQHF
.,TRBJ1-4,TRBV6-1,TRBD1,TGTGCCTGTCAGACCCCAGGGGGCGAAAAACTGTTTTTT,CACQTPGGEKLFF
few,TRBJ2-2,TRBV11-2,TRBD2,TGTGCCAGCAGCCCTGAACTAGCGGGGGGGCTAAGGGAGCTGTTTTTT,CASSPELAGGLRELFF
.,TRBJ2-2,TRBV5-6,TRBD2,TGTGCCAGCAGCTTGGAGGTAGCGGGGGAGGTGTTCATCGGGGAGCTGTTTTTT,CASSLEVAGEVFIGELFF
.,TRBJ2-1,TRBV6-5,.,TGTGCCAGCAGTTATCTGGCCGCTCCCAACAATGAGCAGTTCTTC,CASSYLAAPNNEQFF
.,TRBJ2-5,TRBV4-1,TRBD2,TGCGCCAGCAGCCAAGAAGCGGGGGGGCAGCAGACCCAGTACTTC,CASSQEAGGQQTQYF
few,TRBJ2-3,TRBV4-2,TRBD2,TGTGCCAGCAGCCCTCGGACTAGCGCGTGGGTAGTAGATACGCAGTATTTT,CASSPRTSAWVVDTQYF
.,TRBJ2-2,TRBV9,.,TGTGCCAGCAGCGTAGGGGCAGGGCTGACCGGGGAGCTGTTTTTT,CASSVGAGLTGELFF
.,TRBJ2-2,TRBV6-5,.,TGTGCCAGCAGAGCTGGGGGAGGTTACACCGGGGAGCTGTTTTTT,CASRAGGGYTGELFF
.,TRBJ1-2,TRBV5-1,TRBD1,TGCGCCAGCAGCTCGGCCTCACTCCAGGGGGGTTATGGCTACACCTTC,CASSSASLQGGYGYTF